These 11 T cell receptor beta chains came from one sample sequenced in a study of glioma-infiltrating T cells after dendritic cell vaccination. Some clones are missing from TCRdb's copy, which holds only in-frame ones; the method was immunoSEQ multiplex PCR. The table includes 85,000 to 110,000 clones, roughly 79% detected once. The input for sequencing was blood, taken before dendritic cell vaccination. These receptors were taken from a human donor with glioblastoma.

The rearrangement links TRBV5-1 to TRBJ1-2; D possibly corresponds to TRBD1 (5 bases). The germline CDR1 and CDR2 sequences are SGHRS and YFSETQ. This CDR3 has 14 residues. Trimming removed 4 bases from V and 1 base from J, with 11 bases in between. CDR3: CASSEQGLNYGYTF. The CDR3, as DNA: TGCGCCAGCAGCGAGCAGGGACTTAACTATGGCTACACCTTC.

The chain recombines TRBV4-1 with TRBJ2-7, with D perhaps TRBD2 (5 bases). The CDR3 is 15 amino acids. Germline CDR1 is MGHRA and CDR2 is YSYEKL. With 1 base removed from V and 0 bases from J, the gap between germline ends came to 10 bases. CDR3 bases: TGCGCCAGCAGCCAAGTGTTTCTAGCCTCCTACGAGCAGTACTTC. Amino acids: CASSQVFLASYEQYF.

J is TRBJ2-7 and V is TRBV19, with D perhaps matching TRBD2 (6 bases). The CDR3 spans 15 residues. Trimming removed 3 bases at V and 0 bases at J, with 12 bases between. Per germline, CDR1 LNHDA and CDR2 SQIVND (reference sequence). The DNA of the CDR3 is TGTGCCAGTAGTATTCGGGGGATCAACTCCTACGAGCAGTACTTC. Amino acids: CASSIRGINSYEQYF.

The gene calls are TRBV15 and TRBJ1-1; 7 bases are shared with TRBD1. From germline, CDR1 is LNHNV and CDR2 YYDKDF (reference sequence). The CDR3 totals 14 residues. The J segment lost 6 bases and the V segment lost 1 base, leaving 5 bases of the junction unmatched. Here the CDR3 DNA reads TGTGCCACCAGCAGAGGACAGGGAACGGCTGAAGCTTTCTTT. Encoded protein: CATSRGQGTAEAFF.

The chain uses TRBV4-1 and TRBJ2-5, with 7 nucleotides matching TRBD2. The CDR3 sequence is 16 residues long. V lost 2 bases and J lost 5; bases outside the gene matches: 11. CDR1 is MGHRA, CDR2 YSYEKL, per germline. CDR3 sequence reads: CASSQPGLGRSETQYF. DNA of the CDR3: TGCGCCAGCAGCCAACCTGGACTAGGACGAAGCGAGACCCAGTACTTC.

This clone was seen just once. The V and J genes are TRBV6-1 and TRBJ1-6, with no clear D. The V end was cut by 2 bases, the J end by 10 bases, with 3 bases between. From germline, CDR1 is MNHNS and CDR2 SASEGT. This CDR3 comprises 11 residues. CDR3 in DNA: TGTGCCAGCAGTGAACTGTCACCCCTCCACTTT. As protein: CASSELSPLHF.

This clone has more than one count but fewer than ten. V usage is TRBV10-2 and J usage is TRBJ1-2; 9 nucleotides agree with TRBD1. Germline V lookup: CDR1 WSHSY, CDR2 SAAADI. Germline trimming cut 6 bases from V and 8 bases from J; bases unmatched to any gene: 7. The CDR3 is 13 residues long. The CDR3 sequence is CASSVTGGRGYTF. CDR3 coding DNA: TGCGCCAGCAGCGTTACAGGGGGCAGGGGCTACACCTTC.

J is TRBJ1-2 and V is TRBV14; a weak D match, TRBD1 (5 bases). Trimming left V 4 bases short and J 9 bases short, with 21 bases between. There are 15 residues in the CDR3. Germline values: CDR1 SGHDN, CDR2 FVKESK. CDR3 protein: CASSPVGRDKNRYTF. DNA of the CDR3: TGTGCCAGCAGCCCGGTGGGCAGGGATAAGAATCGCTACACCTTC.

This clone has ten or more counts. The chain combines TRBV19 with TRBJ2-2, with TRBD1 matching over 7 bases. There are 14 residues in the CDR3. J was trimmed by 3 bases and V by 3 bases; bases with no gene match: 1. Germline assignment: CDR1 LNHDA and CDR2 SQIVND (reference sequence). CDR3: CASSIQGDTGELFF. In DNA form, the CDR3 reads TGTGCCAGTAGTATCCAGGGGGACACCGGGGAGCTGTTTTTT.

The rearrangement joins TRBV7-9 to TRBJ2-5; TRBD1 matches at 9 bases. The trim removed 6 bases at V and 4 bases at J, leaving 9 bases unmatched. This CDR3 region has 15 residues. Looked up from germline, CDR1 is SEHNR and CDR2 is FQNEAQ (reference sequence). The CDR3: CASRPGTGRGETQYF. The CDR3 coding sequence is TGTGCCAGCAGACCCGGGACAGGGAGGGGAGAGACCCAGTACTTC. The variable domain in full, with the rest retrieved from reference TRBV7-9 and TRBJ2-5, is DTGVSQNPRHKITKRGQNVTFRCDPISEHNRLYWYRQTLGQGPEFLTYFQNEAQLEKSRLLSDRFSAERPKGSFSTLEIQRTEQGDSAMYLCASRPGTGRGETQYFGPGTRLLVL.

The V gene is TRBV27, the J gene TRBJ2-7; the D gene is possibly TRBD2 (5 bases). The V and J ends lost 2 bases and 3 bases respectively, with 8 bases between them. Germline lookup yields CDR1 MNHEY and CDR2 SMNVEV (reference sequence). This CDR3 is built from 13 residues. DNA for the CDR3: TGTGCCAGCAGTTTAAGGAGGAGCTACGAGCAGTACTTC. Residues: CASSLRRSYEQYF.